Shown below are 25 T cell receptor beta chains from a single sample sequenced in a study of control samples from healthy donors and cancer patients. TCRdb keeps only in-frame clones here, not all; method: immunoSEQ multiplex PCR. The sample has 140,000 or so clones, about 90% seen once. Sequencing was performed on blood. The receptors here all came from a young man in good health.

Written as DNA, the CDR3 is TGCGCCAGCAGCTTGGAGGCAGGGAGAAAAACTGAAGCTTTCTTT. This translates into CASSLEAGRKTEAFF. The chain couples TRBV5-1 to TRBJ1-1, with D perhaps TRBD1 (5 bases). From germline, CDR1 is SGHRS and CDR2 YFSETQ. The CDR3 consists of 15 residues. Trimming pared 0 bases from V and 5 bases from J, leaving 14 bases between.

The chain combines TRBV27 with TRBJ1-2, with 9 bases lining up with TRBD1. The CDR3 consists of 14 residues. V was clipped by 2 bases and J by 3 bases; unmatched bases: 1. The germline CDR1 and CDR2 sequences are MNHEY and SMNVEV (reference sequence). In nucleotides, the CDR3 is TGTGCCAGCAGTTTAGGACAGGGGTACTATGGCTACACCTTC. Protein product: CASSLGQGYYGYTF.

The chain carries TRBV7-9 and TRBJ2-6; no reliable D call. The V end was cut by 3 bases, the J end by 2 bases, with 8 bases between. The CDR3 contains 15 residues. Per germline, CDR1 SEHNR and CDR2 FQNEAQ (reference sequence). CDR3: CASSFGPAGANVLTF. The CDR3 nucleotides are TGTGCCAGCAGCTTTGGGCCTGCTGGGGCCAACGTCCTGACTTTC.

This clone is a singleton in its sample. The rearrangement links TRBV7-2 to TRBJ1-3, with D unclear. Trimming left V 0 bases short and J 0 bases short, with 12 bases between. The CDR3 is 17 amino acids. The germline V gene has CDR1 SGHTA and CDR2 FQGNSA. For the CDR3, the DNA is TGTGCCAGCAGCTTAGCATTGGCAGGAGGCTCTGGAAACACCATATATTTT. It yields the protein CASSLALAGGSGNTIYF.

The chain has TRBV4-1 and TRBJ2-7, with no clear D. In germline, CDR1 is MGHRA, CDR2 YSYEKL. Trimming shortened V by 0 bases and J by 3 bases, and 9 bases separated the two germline ends. The CDR3 spans 14 residues. For the CDR3, the DNA is TGCGCCAGCAGCCAAGAAGGCAGGTTCTACGAGCAGTACTTC. As protein: CASSQEGRFYEQYF.

The rearrangement links TRBV5-1 to TRBJ1-2; unclear D gene. Trimming took 3 bases from V and 3 from J, leaving 9 bases between them. CDR1 SGHRS and CDR2 YFSETQ come from the germline V gene. The CDR3 consists of 13 residues. Here the CDR3 reads CASSSDGYYGYTF. The CDR3 DNA is TGCGCCAGCAGCTCTGACGGCTACTATGGCTACACCTTC. The full variable domain, completed using reference TRBV5-1 and TRBJ1-2, is KAGVTQTPRYLIKTRGQQVTLSCSPISGHRSVSWYQQTPGQGLQFLFEYFSETQRNKGNFPGRFSGRQFSNSRSEMNVSTLELGDSALYLCASSSDGYYGYTFGSGTRLTVV.

The rearrangement links TRBV25-1 to TRBJ1-2; TRBD1 matches 10 bases. The trim removed 5 bases at V and 5 bases at J, leaving 8 bases unmatched. The CDR3 is made up of 15 amino acids. Looked up from germline, CDR1 is MGHDK and CDR2 is SYGVNS. CDR3 sequence: CASSKPGQGRYGYTF. The CDR3 nucleotides read TGTGCCAGCAGTAAACCGGGACAGGGGAGGTATGGCTACACCTTC.

The chain carries TRBV2 and TRBJ2-3; TRBD2 might be the D (5 bases). V lost 6 bases and J lost 5, with 9 bases in between. The germline gives CDR1 SNHLY, CDR2 FYNNEI. CDR3 length: 12 amino acids. The CDR3 region has the DNA TGTGCCAGCAGGGAACTAGTAGATACGCAGTATTTT. It translates to CASRELVDTQYF. Based on the CDR3 plus reference TRBV2 and TRBJ2-3, the full variable domain is EPEVTQTPSHQVTQMGQEVILRCVPISNHLYFYWYRQILGQKVEFLVSFYNNEISEKSEIFDDQFSVERPDGSNFTLKIRSTKLEDSAMYFCASRELVDTQYFGPGTRLTVL.

This rearrangement joins TRBV7-9 to TRBJ2-7; D is ambiguous. The CDR3 is 14 residues long. V lost 5 bases and J 0 bases, leaving 11 bases between the germline ends. CDR1 is SEHNR and CDR2 is FQNEAQ in the germline V gene (reference sequence). In DNA form, the CDR3 reads TGTGCCAGCAGCCCCCCCGCGGCCTCCTACGAGCAGTACTTC. It encodes CASSPPAASYEQYF.

This chain uses TRBV10-2 with TRBJ1-3; D is undetermined. V shed 7 bases and J shed 0 bases, with 10 bases lying between them. Germline assignment: CDR1 WSHSY and CDR2 SAAADI. The CDR3 is made up of 14 amino acids. The CDR3 sequence is CASTASASGNTIYF. Written as DNA, the CDR3 is TGCGCCAGCACCGCCAGTGCCTCTGGAAACACCATATATTTT.

V and J are TRBV28 and TRBJ1-1, with D possibly TRBD1 on 5 matching bases. Germline V gives CDR1 MDHEN, CDR2 SYDVKM. The V end lost 11 bases, the J end lost 1 base, and 11 bases lay between the germline ends. The CDR3 totals 12 residues. This CDR3 reads CAGQSANTEAFF. CDR3 DNA sequence: TGTGCCGGACAATCGGCGAACACTGAAGCTTTCTTT.

V is TRBV11-2 and J is TRBJ1-2; the match to TRBD1 covers 8 bases. In germline, CDR1 is SGHAT, CDR2 FQNNGV. V shed 5 bases and J 5 bases; nucleotides not matched to a gene: 13. The CDR3 sequence is 16 residues long. CDR3 in amino acids: CASSTTPGGVQYGYTF. The CDR3, as DNA: TGTGCCAGCAGCACAACCCCAGGGGGCGTACAGTATGGCTACACCTTC.

The chain has TRBV10-3 and TRBJ1-2, with TRBD1 as a possible D gene (6 bases). The germline V and J ends were trimmed by 5 bases and 4 bases, with 8 bases remaining between them. Germline CDR1 and CDR2: ENHRY and SYGVKD. CDR3 length equals 12 residues. CDR3 amino acids: CAISSDSYGYTF. The DNA of the CDR3 is TGTGCCATCAGTTCGGACAGCTATGGCTACACCTTC.

The chain couples TRBV6-5 to TRBJ2-7; 10 bases fit TRBD2. The CDR3 consists of 14 residues. V gave up 5 bases and J gave up 3 bases; unmatched junction bases: 4. CDR1 and CDR2 from the germline V gene are MNHEY and SVGAGI. Here the CDR3 DNA reads TGTGCCAGCAGTCCAGCGGGGGGGATCTACGAGCAGTACTTC. Protein: CASSPAGGIYEQYF.

The chain combines TRBV12-3 or TRBV12-4 with TRBJ1-1; D ambiguous. CDR3 length: 13 amino acids. V lost 4 bases, J lost 2 bases, and 8 bases lay in between. This CDR3 is CASSSSINTEAFF. The CDR3 DNA sequence: TGTGCCAGCAGTTCCTCCATTAACACTGAAGCTTTCTTT.

This chain joins TRBV20-1 and TRBJ1-4, with D tentatively TRBD1 (5 bases). The CDR3 runs to 14 residues. Germline-derived CDR1 and CDR2 are DFQATT and SNEGSKA (reference sequence). The ends were cut back, 3 bases at V and 8 bases at J, with 16 bases in the middle. The CDR3 is CSASKGSRGEKLFF. The CDR3 DNA sequence: TGCAGTGCTAGTAAGGGGAGTCGGGGGGAAAAACTGTTTTTT.

The J gene is TRBJ2-2, the V gene TRBV18, with 7 bases fitting TRBD1. This CDR3 contains 20 residues. J lost 0 bases, V lost 3 bases, and 16 bases had no gene match. Germline V gives CDR1 KGHSH, CDR2 LQKENI. CDR3 sequence: CASSPRSTITGTANTGELFF. The DNA for the CDR3 is TGTGCCAGCTCACCCCGATCCACAATTACCGGGACAGCGAACACCGGGGAGCTGTTTTTT.

This chain uses TRBV25-1 with TRBJ1-1; 11 nucleotides agree with TRBD1. This CDR3 contains 14 residues. CDR1 and CDR2 from the germline V gene are MGHDK and SYGVNS. V shed 3 bases, J shed 9 bases, and the junction held 6 bases outside the gene matches. CDR3 DNA: TGTGCCAGCAGTGATCCGGGACAGGGGGGAAAAGCTTTCTTT. Encoded protein: CASSDPGQGGKAFF.

This chain joins TRBV14 and TRBJ2-1; D is unresolved. V lost 5 bases and J lost 3, with 2 bases in between. The CDR3 contains 11 residues. Germline CDR1 and CDR2: SGHDN and FVKESK. This CDR3 is CASSFYNEQFF. CDR3 bases: TGTGCCAGCAGCTTCTACAATGAGCAGTTCTTC. Based on the CDR3 plus reference TRBV14 and TRBJ2-1, the full variable domain is EAGVTQFPSHSVIEKGQTVTLRCDPISGHDNLYWYRRVMGKEIKFLLHFVKESKQDESGMPNNRFLAERTGGTYSTLKVQPAELEDSGVYFCASSFYNEQFFGPGTRLTVL.

The chain uses TRBV5-4 and TRBJ2-3, with D perhaps matching TRBD1 or TRBD2 (6 bases each). From germline, CDR1 is SGHNT and CDR2 YYREEE (reference sequence). The CDR3 extends over 16 amino acids. Trimming stripped 0 bases from V and 0 bases from J, with 11 bases between. CDR3 nucleotides: TGTGCCAGCAGCTTGGAATGGGGGGCTAGCACAGATACGCAGTATTTT. As protein: CASSLEWGASTDTQYF.

The genes are TRBV27 and TRBJ1-5; unclear D gene. The CDR3 is 15 amino acids. Germline assignment: CDR1 MNHEY and CDR2 SMNVEV (reference sequence). The V and J ends lost 4 bases and 2 bases respectively, with 12 bases between them. The CDR3 here is CASSSRTNGNQPQHF. The CDR3 bases are TGTGCCAGCAGTTCCCGCACTAACGGCAATCAGCCCCAGCATTTT.

The chain carries TRBV6-5 and TRBJ2-2, with 10 nucleotides matching TRBD2. The germline gives CDR1 MNHEY, CDR2 SVGAGI. The CDR3 covers 14 residues. The V and J ends lost 6 bases and 6 bases, in that order; junction bases with no gene match: 4. In DNA, the CDR3 is TGTGCCAGCAGGGCCACTAGCGGGGCCGGGGAGCTGTTTTTT. It encodes CASRATSGAGELFF.

The V and J genes are TRBV27 and TRBJ1-1; no clear D. This CDR3 has 13 amino acids. V was pared by 2 bases and J by 1 base, with 5 bases between. The germline V gene has CDR1 MNHEY and CDR2 SMNVEV (reference sequence). CDR3 loop: CASSLNRNTEAFF. CDR3 coding DNA: TGTGCCAGCAGTTTAAACAGGAACACTGAAGCTTTCTTT.

The rearrangement uses TRBV5-1 and TRBJ2-1; 14 bases are a match to TRBD2. CDR1 is SGHRS, CDR2 YFSETQ, per germline. This CDR3 spans 17 amino acids. The V and J ends lost 6 bases and 4 bases, in that order; junction bases with no gene match: 9. CDR3 in DNA: TGCGCCAGCACGACTAGCGGGGGGGCCTTTAGTTACAATGAGCAGTTCTTC. As protein: CASTTSGGAFSYNEQFF. Supplemented by reference TRBV5-1 and TRBJ2-1, the full variable domain reads KAGVTQTPRYLIKTRGQQVTLSCSPISGHRSVSWYQQTPGQGLQFLFEYFSETQRNKGNFPGRFSGRQFSNSRSEMNVSTLELGDSALYLCASTTSGGAFSYNEQFFGPGTRLTVL.

The chain is built from TRBV10-1 and TRBJ2-7, with 8 nucleotides matching TRBD1. V was pared by 5 bases and J by 5 bases, with 5 bases of the junction left unmatched. CDR3 size: 13 residues. In germline, CDR1 is WNHNN, CDR2 SYGVQD (reference sequence). This CDR3 reads CASSLQGAHEQYF. The CDR3 DNA follows: TGCGCCAGCAGTCTCCAGGGGGCCCACGAGCAGTACTTC.